The 3 T cell receptor beta chains reported below all come from one sample, sequenced in a study of blood T cells in healthy people across ages (dated by TCRdb to between 2014 and 2017). Receptor libraries were prepared by 5' RACE. Sequenced on an Illumina HiSeq 2500. The second PCR ran for roughly 7 to 12 cycles and used a J-beta primer mix along with a sample-barcoded 5' primer. The public reads were quality trimmed at Q25 with fastp and then assembled into clones with MiXCR by TCRdb, keeping productive beta chains. Rows are combined by CDR3 protein, so each entry shows the most common genes and DNA. This sample is represented by 1.5 million to 2 million distinct CDR3 sequences; 28% of them were singletons. Clones ranked in the top ten supply 6.5% to 8.5% of the sample. Sequencing was performed on blood. All receptors come from a young woman in good health.

This clonotype was seen a few times. V usage is TRBV28 and J usage is TRBJ2-7, with 9 bases matching TRBD2. This CDR3 comprises 18 residues. The V segment lost 4 bases and the J segment 3 bases; nucleotides outside the gene matches: 16. Germline CDR1 and CDR2: MDHEN and SYDVKM. Written as DNA, the CDR3 is TGTGCCAGCAGTTCCCTCGCGGGGGGGCCTTTAGGGGTCTACGAGCAGTACTTC. Protein product: CASSSLAGGPLGVYEQYF.

The J gene is TRBJ2-5, the V gene TRBV9; 10 bases match TRBD1. The CDR3 sequence is 13 residues long. Trimming removed 2 bases from V and 13 bases from J; junction bases left unmatched: 8. Germline V CDR1 and CDR2: SGDLS, YYNGEE. The CDR3 region has the DNA TGTGCCAGCAGCGTGACAGGGGGCTACGAGCCGTACTTC. It yields the protein CASSVTGGYEPYF.

This clonotype was picked up many times. This sequence joins TRBV2 and TRBJ2-7; 13 bases match TRBD2. V lost 6 bases to trimming and J lost 9 bases; unmatched junction nucleotides: 2. The CDR3 spans 12 residues. The germline V gene has CDR1 SNHLY and CDR2 FYNNEI. The CDR3 sequence is CASSWTSGGQYF. DNA for the CDR3: TGTGCCAGCAGCTGGACTAGCGGGGGGCAGTACTTC.